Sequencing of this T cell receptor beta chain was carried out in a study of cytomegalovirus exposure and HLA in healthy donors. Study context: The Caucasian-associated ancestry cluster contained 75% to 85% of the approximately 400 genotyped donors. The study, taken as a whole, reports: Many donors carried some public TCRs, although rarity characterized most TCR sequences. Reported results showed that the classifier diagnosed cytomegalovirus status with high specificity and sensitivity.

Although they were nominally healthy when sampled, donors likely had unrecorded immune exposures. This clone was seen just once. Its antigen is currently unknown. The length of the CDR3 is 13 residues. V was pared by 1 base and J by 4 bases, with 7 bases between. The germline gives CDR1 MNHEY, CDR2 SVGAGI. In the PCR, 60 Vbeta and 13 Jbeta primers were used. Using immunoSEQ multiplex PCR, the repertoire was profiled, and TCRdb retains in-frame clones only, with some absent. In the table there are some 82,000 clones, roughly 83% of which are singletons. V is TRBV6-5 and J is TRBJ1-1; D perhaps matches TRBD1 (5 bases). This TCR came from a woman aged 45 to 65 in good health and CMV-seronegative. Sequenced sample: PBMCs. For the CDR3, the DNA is TGTGCCAGCAGTTACTGGGGGGGCACTGAAGCTTTCTTT. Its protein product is CASSYWGGTEAFF.